This T cell receptor beta chain was found in a study of patients and donors after allogeneic stem cell transplantation. Via MiXCR, TCRdb re-called the RT-PCR reads, giving one row per CDR3 protein. This table holds 920,000 or so distinct CDR3 sequences, approximately 18% found once. This clonotype turned up a few times. CDR1 and CDR2 from the germline V gene are KGHDR and SFDVKD. V was clipped by 5 bases and J by 6 bases; unmatched bases: 8. This CDR3 has 14 residues. This sequence originates from a human donor who was either an allogeneic HSCT recipient or a stem cell or donor lymphocyte infusion donor (not recorded which). It is not recorded whose cells these are; they may come from a transplant donor. The specimen sequenced was blood, either unsorted or a sorted T cell fraction (not recorded which). V gene TRBV24-1 combines with J gene TRBJ2-7, with 8 bases identical to TRBD1. The CDR3 DNA follows: TGTGCCACCAGTGCCCGGACAGGGAAGTCCGAGCAGTACTTC. Translation gives CATSARTGKSEQYF.